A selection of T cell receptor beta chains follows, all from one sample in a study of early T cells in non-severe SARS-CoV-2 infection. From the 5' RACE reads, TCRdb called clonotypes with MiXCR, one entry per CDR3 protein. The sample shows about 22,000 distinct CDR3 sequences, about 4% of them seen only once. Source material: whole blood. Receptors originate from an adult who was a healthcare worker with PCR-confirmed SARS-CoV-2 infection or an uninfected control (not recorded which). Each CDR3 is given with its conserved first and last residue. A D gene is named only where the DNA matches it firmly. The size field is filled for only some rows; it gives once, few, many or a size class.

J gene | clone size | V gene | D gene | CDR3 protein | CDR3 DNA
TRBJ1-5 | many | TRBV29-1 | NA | CSASDRTDQPQHF | TGCAGCGCCTCGGACAGAACCGATCAGCCCCAGCATTTT
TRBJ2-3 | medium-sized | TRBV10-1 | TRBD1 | CASSDPTGSTDTQYF | TGCGCCAGCAGTGACCCGACAGGGAGTACAGATACGCAGTATTTT
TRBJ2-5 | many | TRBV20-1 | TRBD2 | CSAEGLAGGPDETQYF | TGCAGTGCTGAGGGGCTAGCGGGGGGGCCAGATGAGACCCAGTACTTC
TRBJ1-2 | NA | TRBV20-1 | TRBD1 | CSATDRGYPYGYTF | TGCAGTGCTACCGACAGGGGCTATCCCTATGGCTACACCTTC
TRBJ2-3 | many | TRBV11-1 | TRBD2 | CARGGTDTQYF | TGTGCCCGGGGGGGGACAGATACGCAGTATTTT
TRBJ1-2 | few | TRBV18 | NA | CASSPESGGLLSGYTF | TGTGCCAGCTCACCAGAATCGGGGGGCCTCCTCAGCGGCTACACCTTC
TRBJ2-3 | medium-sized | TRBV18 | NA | CASSHKGVTDTQYF | TGTGCCAGCTCTCACAAGGGGGTCACAGATACGCAGTATTTT
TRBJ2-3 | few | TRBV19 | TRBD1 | CASSIDRVTADTQYF | TGTGCCAGTAGTATTGACAGGGTAACCGCAGATACGCAGTATTTT
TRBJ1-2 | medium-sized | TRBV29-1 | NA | CSAAGEYADGYTF | TGCAGCGCCGCGGGCGAGTATGCAGATGGCTACACCTTC
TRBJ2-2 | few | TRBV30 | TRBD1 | CAWSVGQGALTGELFF | TGTGCCTGGAGTGTGGGACAGGGGGCGCTCACCGGGGAGCTGTTTTTT
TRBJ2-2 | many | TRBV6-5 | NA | CASSYNIPGANTGELFF | TGTGCCAGCAGTTACAACATCCCGGGCGCGAACACCGGGGAGCTGTTTTTT
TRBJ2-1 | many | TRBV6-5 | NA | CASSYSVYEQFF | TGTGCCAGCAGTTACTCTGTCTATGAGCAGTTCTTC
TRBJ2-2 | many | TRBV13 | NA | CASSALGMGETNTGELFF | TGTGCCAGCAGCGCCCTGGGGATGGGGGAAACGAACACCGGGGAGCTGTTTTTT
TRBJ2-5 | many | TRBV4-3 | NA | CASSQEQQGPTRQETQYF | TGCGCCAGCAGCCAAGAGCAGCAGGGACCCACGCGTCAAGAGACCCAGTACTTC
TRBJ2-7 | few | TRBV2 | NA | CASNGIGTYEQYF | TGTGCCAGCAACGGGATAGGAACCTACGAGCAGTACTTC
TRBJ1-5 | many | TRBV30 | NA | CAWSEENQPQHF | TGTGCCTGGAGTGAAGAAAACCAGCCCCAGCATTTT
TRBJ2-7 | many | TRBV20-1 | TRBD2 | CSASGLAGGYEQYF | TGCAGTGCTAGCGGACTAGCGGGCGGCTACGAGCAGTACTTC
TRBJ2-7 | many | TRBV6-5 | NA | CASRMDRNPYEQYF | TGTGCCAGCAGGATGGACAGAAACCCCTACGAGCAGTACTTC
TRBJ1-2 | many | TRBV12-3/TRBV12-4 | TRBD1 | CASRAGTGAGYGYTF | TGTGCCAGCAGGGCCGGGACAGGGGCCGGGTATGGCTACACCTTC
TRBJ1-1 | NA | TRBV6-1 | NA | CASKEKGNTEAFF | TGTGCCTCGAAGGAGAAGGGGAACACTGAAGCTTTCTTT
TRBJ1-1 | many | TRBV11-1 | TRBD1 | CASSYRQGVMNTEAFF | TGTGCCAGCAGCTACCGACAGGGGGTTATGAACACTGAAGCTTTCTTT
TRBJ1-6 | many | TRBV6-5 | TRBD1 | CASSYSRTGGNNSPLHF | TGTGCCAGCAGTTACTCTCGGACAGGGGGTAATAATTCACCCCTCCACTTT
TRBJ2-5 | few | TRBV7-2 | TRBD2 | CASMDGGAVATQYF | TGTGCCAGCATGGACGGGGGGGCGGTTGCGACCCAGTACTTC
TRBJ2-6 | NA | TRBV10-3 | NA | CATAATGSGANVLTF | TGTGCCACCGCCGCCACAGGGTCTGGGGCCAACGTCCTGACTTTC
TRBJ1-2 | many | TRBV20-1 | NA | CSARVTGSYGYTF | TGCAGTGCTAGAGTTACAGGTTCCTATGGCTACACCTTC
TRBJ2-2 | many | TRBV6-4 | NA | CASSPDSLTGELFF | TGTGCCAGCAGTCCCGACAGCTTAACCGGGGAGCTGTTTTTT
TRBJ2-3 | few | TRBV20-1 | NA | CSAPRGARSDTQYF | TGCAGTGCCCCAAGGGGGGCCAGGTCAGATACGCAGTATTTT
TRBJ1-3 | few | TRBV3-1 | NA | CASSLASTRNSGNTIYF | TGTGCCAGCAGCCTGGCCAGTACGAGGAACTCTGGAAACACCATATATTTT
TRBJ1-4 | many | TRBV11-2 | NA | CASSFAGTLVGKLFF | TGTGCCAGCAGCTTCGCCGGGACACTTGTCGGAAAACTGTTTTTT
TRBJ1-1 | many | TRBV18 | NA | CATKRGDETEAFF | TGTGCCACCAAACGAGGGGACGAAACTGAAGCTTTCTTT
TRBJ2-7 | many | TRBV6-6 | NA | CASSYGVVDEQYF | TGTGCCAGCAGTTACGGGGTTGTGGACGAGCAGTACTTC
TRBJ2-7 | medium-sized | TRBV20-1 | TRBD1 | CSASHYGTGGIYEQYF | TGCAGTGCTAGTCACTATGGGACAGGGGGAATCTACGAGCAGTACTTC
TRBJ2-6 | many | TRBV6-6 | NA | CASSYSSSGANVLTF | TGTGCCAGCAGTTACTCGAGCTCTGGGGCCAACGTCCTGACTTTC
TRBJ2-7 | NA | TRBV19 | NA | CASSEKGVGYEQYF | TGTGCCAGTAGTGAGAAAGGGGTGGGCTACGAGCAGTACTTC
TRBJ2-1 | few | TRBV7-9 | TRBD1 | CASSSSRDRINNEQFF | TGTGCCAGCAGCTCTTCCCGGGACAGAATAAATAATGAGCAGTTCTTC
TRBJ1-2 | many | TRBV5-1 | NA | CASSLISGGGYTF | TGCGCCAGCAGCTTGATCAGTGGGGGAGGCTACACCTTC
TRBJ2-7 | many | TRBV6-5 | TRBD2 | CASKTSGGAYTYEQYF | TGTGCCAGCAAGACTAGCGGGGGGGCCTATACCTACGAGCAGTACTTC
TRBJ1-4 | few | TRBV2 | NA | CASVGATNEKLFF | TGTGCCAGCGTTGGTGCAACTAATGAAAAACTGTTTTTT
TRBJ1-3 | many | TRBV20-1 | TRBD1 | CSAQDRVNGNTIYF | TGCAGTGCGCAGGACAGGGTGAACGGAAACACCATATATTTT
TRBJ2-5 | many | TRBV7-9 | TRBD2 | CASILGPAGVIGETQYF | TGTGCCAGCATCCTAGGCCCCGCGGGGGTGATCGGGGAGACCCAGTACTTC
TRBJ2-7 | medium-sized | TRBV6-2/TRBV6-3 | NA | CASTHDGGSYEQYF | TGTGCCAGCACCCACGACGGAGGCTCCTACGAGCAGTACTTC
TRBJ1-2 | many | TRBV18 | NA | CASSPYAADSLRDYGYTF | TGTGCCAGCTCACCATACGCCGCCGACTCGCTGCGGGACTATGGCTACACCTTC